This TCR beta chain stems from a study of metastatic and nonmetastatic thyroid tumors. Among the patients, none had received any treatment before thyroid surgery. TCRdb reprocessed the PCR reads using MiXCR. The sample lists about 19,000 clones; 30% to 35% were seen once. The source is a male donor with papillary thyroid cancer or a benign thyroid nodule (not recorded which). Some clones in this sample may be carry-over from other donors' samples. The specimen sequenced was tumor tissue.

The CDR3 region is CASRLQGNNEKLFF. CDR3 DNA sequence: TGTGCCAGCAGGTTACAGGGGAATAATGAAAAACTGTTTTTT. The chain combines TRBV2 with TRBJ1-4; TRBD1 matches 7 bases. V gave up 6 bases and J gave up 4 bases; unmatched junction bases: 5. This CDR3 has 14 amino acids. CDR1 SNHLY and CDR2 FYNNEI come from the germline V gene.